The text below deals with one TCR beta chain. Its specificity is unknown. This entry belongs to a study of graft-versus-host responses after intestinal transplantation. The wider study: Once they had received anti-thymocyte globulin induction, all recipients took tacrolimus and steroids for around three years.

V lost 7 bases and J lost 4, with 10 bases in between. CDR3 length: 13 residues. The V gene's germline CDR1 is MNHNS and CDR2 SASEGT. Notes on the study in general: Elevated graft-versus-host to host-versus-graft clonal ratios in allografts were recorded for patients with graft-donor T cell macrochimerism.

Some clones are missing from TCRdb's copy, which holds only in-frame ones; the method was immunoSEQ multiplex PCR. The sample lists approximately 12,000 clones, roughly 84% occurring once. The sequenced sample was PBMCs, obtained approximately 320 days after intestinal transplant. The chain couples TRBV6-1 to TRBJ2-2; perhaps TRBD1 as D (7 bases). This clonotype originated in a human patient who received an intestinal transplant, so some T cells may come from the graft donor. The CDR3 DNA reads as TGTGCCAGCAACAGGGGAGGCACCGGGGAGCTGTTTTTT. Its translation is CASNRGGTGELFF.